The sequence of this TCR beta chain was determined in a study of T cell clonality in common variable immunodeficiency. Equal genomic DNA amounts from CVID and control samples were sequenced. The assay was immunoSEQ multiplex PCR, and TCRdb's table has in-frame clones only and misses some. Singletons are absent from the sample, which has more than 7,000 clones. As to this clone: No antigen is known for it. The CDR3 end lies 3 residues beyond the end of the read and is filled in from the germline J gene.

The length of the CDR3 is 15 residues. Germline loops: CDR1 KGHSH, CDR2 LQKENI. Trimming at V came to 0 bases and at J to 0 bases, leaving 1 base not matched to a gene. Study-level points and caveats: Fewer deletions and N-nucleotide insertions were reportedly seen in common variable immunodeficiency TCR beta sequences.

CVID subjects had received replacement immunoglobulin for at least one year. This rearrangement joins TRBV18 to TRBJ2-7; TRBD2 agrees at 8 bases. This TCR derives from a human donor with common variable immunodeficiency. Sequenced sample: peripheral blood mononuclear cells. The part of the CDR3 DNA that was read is TGTGCCAGCTCACCACCAGCGGGAGCCTCCTACGAG. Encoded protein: CASSPPAGASYE. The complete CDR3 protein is CASSPPAGASYEQYF.